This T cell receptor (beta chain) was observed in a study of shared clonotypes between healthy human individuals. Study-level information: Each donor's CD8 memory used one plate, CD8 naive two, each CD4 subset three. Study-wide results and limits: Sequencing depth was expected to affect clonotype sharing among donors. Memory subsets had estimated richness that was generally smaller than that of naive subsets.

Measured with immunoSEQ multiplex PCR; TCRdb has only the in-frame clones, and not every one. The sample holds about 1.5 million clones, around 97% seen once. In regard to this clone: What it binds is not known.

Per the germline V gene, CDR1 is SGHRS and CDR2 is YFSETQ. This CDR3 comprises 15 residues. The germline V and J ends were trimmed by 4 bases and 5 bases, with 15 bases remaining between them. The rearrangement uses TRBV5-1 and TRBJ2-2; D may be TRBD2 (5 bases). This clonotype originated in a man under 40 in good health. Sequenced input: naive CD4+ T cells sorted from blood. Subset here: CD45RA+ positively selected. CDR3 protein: CASSARGRSTGELFF. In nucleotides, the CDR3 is TGCGCCAGCAGCGCCCGAGGGCGGTCAACCGGGGAGCTGTTTTTT.